This note documents a single TCR beta chain sequence. No antigen is known for it. This sample was included in a study of beta chain features in type 1 diabetes. The overall study: Investigators examined roughly 99,000,000 sorted cells across all samples.

CD4+ naive, central memory, regulatory and stem cell-like memory subsets were isolated by sorting on CD45RO/CCR7/CD25/CD127/CD95/CD27. Sorted populations were all over 98% pure. The ends lost 2 bases at V and 5 bases at J; junction bases unmatched: 11. This CDR3 has 16 amino acids. CDR1 is KGHSH and CDR2 is LQKENI in the germline V gene. Isolated RNA was reverse transcribed in full, so expressed TCRB transcripts were sequenced. Profiled with immunoSEQ multiplex PCR; TCRdb holds only in-frame clones, not every one. The sample lists 600,000 to 700,000 clones; 13% were seen once. Regarding the study as a whole: Within each of all four CD4+ subsets, Type 1 diabetes patients had TCRB CDR3s that were moderately but significantly shorter.

This TCR was sampled from a man aged 18-30 years with type 1 diabetes. The sequenced material came from naive CD4+ T cells from blood. The V call is TRBV18, the J call TRBJ1-1; TRBD1 agrees at 7 bases. The DNA of the CDR3 is TGTGCCAGCTCACCAAATGACAGGGCAGTGGGAACTGAAGCTTTCTTT. Translating gives CASSPNDRAVGTEAFF.